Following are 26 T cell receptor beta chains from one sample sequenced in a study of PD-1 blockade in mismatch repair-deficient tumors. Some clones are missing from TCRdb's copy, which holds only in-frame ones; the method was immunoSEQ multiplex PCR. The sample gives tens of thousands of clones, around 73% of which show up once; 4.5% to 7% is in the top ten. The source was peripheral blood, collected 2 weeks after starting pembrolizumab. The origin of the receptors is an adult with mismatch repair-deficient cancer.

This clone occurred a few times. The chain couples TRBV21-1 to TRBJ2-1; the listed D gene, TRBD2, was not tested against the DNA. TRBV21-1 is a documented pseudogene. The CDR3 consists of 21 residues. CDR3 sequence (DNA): TGTGCCAGCAGCAAAGAGCAGAGACAGACCCCCCAGACTAGCGGGAACAATGAGCAGTTCTTC. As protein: CASSKEQRQTPQTSGNNEQFF.

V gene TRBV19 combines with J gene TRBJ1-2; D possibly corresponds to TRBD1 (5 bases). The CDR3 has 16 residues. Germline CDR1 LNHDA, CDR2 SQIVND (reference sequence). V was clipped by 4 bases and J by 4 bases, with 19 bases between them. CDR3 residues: CASSTLDAGTSYGYTF. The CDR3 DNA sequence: TGTGCCAGTAGTACCCTCGATGCCGGGACTTCCTATGGCTACACCTTC.

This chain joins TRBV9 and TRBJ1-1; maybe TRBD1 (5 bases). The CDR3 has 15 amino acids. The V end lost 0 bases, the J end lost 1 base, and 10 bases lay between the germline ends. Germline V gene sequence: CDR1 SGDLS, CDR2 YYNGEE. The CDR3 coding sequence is TGTGCCAGCAGCGTAGGGAACAGGAAGAACACTGAAGCTTTCTTT. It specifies CASSVGNRKNTEAFF. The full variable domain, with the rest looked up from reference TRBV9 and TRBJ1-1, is DSGVTQTPKHLITATGQRVTLRCSPRSGDLSVYWYQQSLDQGLQFLIQYYNGEERAKGNILERFSAQQFPDLHSELNLSSLELGDSALYFCASSVGNRKNTEAFFGQGTRLTVV.

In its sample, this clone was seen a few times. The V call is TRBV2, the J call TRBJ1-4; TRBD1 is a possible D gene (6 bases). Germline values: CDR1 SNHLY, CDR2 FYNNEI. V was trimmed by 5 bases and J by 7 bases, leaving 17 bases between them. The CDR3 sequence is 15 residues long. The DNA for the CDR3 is TGTGCCAGCAGTTTAACAGGGTTCGTCGGTGAAAAACTGTTTTTT. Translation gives CASSLTGFVGEKLFF. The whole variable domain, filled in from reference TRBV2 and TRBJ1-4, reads EPEVTQTPSHQVTQMGQEVILRCVPISNHLYFYWYRQILGQKVEFLVSFYNNEISEKSEIFDDQFSVERPDGSNFTLKIRSTKLEDSAMYFCASSLTGFVGEKLFFGSGTQLSVL.

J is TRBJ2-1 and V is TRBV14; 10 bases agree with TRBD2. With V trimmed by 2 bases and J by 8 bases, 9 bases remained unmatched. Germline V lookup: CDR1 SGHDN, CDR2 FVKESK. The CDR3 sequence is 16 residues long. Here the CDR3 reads CASSQSTSGILYEQFF. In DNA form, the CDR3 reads TGTGCCAGCAGCCAATCTACTAGCGGGATTCTCTATGAGCAGTTCTTC.

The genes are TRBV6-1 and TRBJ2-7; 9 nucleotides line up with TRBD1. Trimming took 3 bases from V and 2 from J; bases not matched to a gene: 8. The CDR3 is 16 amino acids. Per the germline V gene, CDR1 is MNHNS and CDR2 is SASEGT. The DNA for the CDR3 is TGTGCCAGCAGTGAGATCCCGGGACAGGGACCCTACGAGCAGTACTTC. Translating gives CASSEIPGQGPYEQYF.

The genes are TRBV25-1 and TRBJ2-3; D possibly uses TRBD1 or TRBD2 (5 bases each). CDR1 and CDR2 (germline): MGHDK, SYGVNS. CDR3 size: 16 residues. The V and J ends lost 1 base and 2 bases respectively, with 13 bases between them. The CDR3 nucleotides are TGTGCCAGCAGTGAATCCGGGGCAGGGATCACAGATACGCAGTATTTT. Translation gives CASSESGAGITDTQYF.

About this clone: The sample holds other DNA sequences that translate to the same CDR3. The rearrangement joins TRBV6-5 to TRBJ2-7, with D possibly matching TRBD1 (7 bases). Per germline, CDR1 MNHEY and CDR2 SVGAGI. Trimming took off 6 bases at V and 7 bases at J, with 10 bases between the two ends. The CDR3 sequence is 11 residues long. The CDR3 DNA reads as TGTGCCAGCAGCCCAGGGGGGGAGCAGTACTTC. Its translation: CASSPGGEQYF.

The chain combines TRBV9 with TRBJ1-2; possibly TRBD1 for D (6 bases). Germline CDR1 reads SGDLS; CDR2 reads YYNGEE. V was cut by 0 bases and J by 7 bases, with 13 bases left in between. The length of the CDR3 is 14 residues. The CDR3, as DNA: TGTGCCAGCAGCGTAGACAGGGAGTCCAGTGGCTACACCTTC. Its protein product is CASSVDRESSGYTF.

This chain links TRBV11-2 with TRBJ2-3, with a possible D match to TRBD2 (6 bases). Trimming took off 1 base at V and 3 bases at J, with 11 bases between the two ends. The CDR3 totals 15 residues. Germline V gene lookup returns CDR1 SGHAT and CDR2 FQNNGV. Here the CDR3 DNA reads TGTGCCAGCAGCTTAGGTTCGCTAGCGACAGATACGCAGTATTTT. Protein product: CASSLGSLATDTQYF.

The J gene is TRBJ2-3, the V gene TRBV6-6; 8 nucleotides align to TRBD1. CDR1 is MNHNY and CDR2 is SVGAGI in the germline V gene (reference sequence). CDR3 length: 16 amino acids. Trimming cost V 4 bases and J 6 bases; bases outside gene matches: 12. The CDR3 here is CASSFKGQGFIDTQYF. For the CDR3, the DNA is TGTGCCAGCAGTTTCAAAGGACAGGGTTTTATTGATACGCAGTATTTT.

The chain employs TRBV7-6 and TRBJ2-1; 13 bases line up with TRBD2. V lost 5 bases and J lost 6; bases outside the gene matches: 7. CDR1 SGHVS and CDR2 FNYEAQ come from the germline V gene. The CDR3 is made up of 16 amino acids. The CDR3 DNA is TGTGCCAGCAGCCAACCTACTAGCGGGAGGGCCAATGAGCAGTTCTTC. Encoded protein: CASSQPTSGRANEQFF.

The chain's CDR3 is CASSQASPPELTYEQYF. The CDR3 DNA sequence: TGTGCCAGCAGCCAAGCTAGCCCTCCGGAGCTGACCTACGAGCAGTACTTC. The genes are TRBV14 and TRBJ2-7, with D possibly matching TRBD2 (5 bases). Germline V gene sequence: CDR1 SGHDN, CDR2 FVKESK. The CDR3 length is 17 residues. Trimming removed 1 base at V and 2 bases at J, with 18 bases between.

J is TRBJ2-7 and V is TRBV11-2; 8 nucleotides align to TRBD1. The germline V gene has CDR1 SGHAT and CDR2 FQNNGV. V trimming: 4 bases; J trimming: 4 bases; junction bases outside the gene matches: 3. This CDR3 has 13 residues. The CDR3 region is CASSSDRGYEQYF. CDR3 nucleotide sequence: TGTGCCAGCAGCTCCGACAGGGGATACGAGCAGTACTTC.

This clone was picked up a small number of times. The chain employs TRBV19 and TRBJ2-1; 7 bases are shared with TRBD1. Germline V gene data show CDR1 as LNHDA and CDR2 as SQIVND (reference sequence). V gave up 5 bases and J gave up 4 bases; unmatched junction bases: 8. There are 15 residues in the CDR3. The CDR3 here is CASSVFKQGYNEQFF. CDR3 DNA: TGTGCCAGTAGTGTCTTTAAACAGGGGTACAATGAGCAGTTCTTC.

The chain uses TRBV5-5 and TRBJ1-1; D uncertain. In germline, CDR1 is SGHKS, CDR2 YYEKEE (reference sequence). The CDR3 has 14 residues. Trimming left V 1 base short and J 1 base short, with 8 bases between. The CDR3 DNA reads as TGTGCCAGCAGCTTGTTCGTCGGGAACACTGAAGCTTTCTTT. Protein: CASSLFVGNTEAFF. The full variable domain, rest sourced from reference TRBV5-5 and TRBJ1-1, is DAGVTQSPTHLIKTRGQQVTLRCSPISGHKSVSWYQQVLGQGPQFIFQYYEKEERGRGNFPDRFSARQFPNYSSELNVNALLLGDSALYLCASSLFVGNTEAFFGQGTRLTVV.

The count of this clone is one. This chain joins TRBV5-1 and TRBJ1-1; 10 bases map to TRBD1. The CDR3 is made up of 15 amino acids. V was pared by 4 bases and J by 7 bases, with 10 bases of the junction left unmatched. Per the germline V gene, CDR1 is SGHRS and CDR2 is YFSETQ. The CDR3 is CASSPSDWDRGEAFF. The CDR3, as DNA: TGCGCCAGCAGCCCCTCCGATTGGGACAGGGGTGAAGCTTTCTTT.

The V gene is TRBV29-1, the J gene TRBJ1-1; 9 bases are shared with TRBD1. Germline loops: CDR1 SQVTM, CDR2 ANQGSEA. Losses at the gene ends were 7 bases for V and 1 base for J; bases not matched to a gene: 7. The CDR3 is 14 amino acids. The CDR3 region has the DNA TGCAGCGCTGCACAGGGGGCTAAGAACACTGAAGCTTTCTTT. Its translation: CSAAQGAKNTEAFF.

The CDR3 reads CSAWPGETQYF. CDR3 sequence (DNA): TGCAGTGCCTGGCCGGGGGAGACCCAGTACTTC. The rearrangement joins TRBV20-1 to TRBJ2-5; the D gene is possibly TRBD2 (5 bases). The CDR3 has 11 residues. Trimming shortened V by 6 bases and J by 5 bases, and 10 bases separated the two germline ends. The germline gives CDR1 DFQATT, CDR2 SNEGSKA (reference sequence).

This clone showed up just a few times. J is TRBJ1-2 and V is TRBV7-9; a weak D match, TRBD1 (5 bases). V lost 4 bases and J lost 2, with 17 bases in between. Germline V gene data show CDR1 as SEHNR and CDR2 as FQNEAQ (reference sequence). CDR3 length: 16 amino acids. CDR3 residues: CASSYPGLGRNYGYTF. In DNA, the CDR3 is TGTGCCAGCAGCTATCCGGGGCTCGGGAGGAACTATGGCTACACCTTC. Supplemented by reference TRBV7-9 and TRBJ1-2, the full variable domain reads DTGVSQNPRHKITKRGQNVTFRCDPISEHNRLYWYRQTLGQGPEFLTYFQNEAQLEKSRLLSDRFSAERPKGSFSTLEIQRTEQGDSAMYLCASSYPGLGRNYGYTFGSGTRLTVV.

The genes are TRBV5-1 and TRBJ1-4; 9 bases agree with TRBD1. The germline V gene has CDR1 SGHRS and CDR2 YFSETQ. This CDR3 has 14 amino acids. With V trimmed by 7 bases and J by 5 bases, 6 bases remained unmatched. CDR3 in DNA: TGCGCCAGCGGCTGGGGACAGGGAAATGAAAAACTGTTTTTT. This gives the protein CASGWGQGNEKLFF.

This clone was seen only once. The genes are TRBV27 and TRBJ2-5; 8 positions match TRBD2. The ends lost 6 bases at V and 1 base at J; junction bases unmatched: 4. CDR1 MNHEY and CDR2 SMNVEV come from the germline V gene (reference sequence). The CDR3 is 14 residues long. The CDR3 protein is CASRPLAVQETQYF. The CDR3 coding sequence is TGTGCCAGCAGACCACTAGCGGTCCAAGAGACCCAGTACTTC.

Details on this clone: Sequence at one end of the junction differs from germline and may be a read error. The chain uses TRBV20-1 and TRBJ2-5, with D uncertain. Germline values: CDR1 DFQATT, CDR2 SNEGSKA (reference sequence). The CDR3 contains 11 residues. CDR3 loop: CSAREGETQYF. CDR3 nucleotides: TGCAGTGCGAGAGAAGGGGAGACCCAGTACTTC.

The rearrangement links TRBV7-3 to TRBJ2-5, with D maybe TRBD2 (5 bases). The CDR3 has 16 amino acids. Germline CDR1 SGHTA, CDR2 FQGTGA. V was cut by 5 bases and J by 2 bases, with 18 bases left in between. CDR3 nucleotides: TGTGCCAGCAGCCTTTCGACACCGGGATCTCAAGAGACCCAGTACTTC. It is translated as CASSLSTPGSQETQYF.

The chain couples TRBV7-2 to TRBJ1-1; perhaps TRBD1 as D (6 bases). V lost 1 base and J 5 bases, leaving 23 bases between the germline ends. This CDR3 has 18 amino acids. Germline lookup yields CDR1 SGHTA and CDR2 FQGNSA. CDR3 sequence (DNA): TGTGCCAGCAGCTTAGAAGGGGGTCGTCCGCTTTCAACAACTGAAGCTTTCTTT. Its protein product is CASSLEGGRPLSTTEAFF.

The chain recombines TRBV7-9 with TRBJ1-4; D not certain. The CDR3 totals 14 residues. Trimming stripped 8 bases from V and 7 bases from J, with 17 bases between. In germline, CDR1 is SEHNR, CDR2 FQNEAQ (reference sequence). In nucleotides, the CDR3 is TGTGCCAGCGCCCTACAGCGATCAGGTGAAAAACTGTTTTTT. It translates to CASALQRSGEKLFF.